A single sample is the source of the 10 T cell receptor beta chains below, sequenced in a study of cytomegalovirus exposure and HLA in healthy donors. 13 Jbeta primers and 60 Vbeta primers were used for the PCR. Data came from immunoSEQ multiplex PCR; TCRdb stores just in-frame clones and leaves some out. The table records 120,000 or so clones, 75% to 90% of them present only once. The specimen was PBMCs. These receptors came from a man aged 25 to 45 in good health and CMV-seronegative.

The chain has TRBV29-1 and TRBJ1-1; D may be TRBD1 (5 bases). CDR3 length: 14 residues. V was pared by 1 base and J by 4 bases, with 13 bases between. CDR1 and CDR2 (germline): SQVTM, ANQGSEA. This CDR3 is CSVEGKIGATEAFF. CDR3 DNA sequence: TGCAGCGTTGAAGGGAAGATTGGGGCCACTGAAGCTTTCTTT.

This clone was picked up a small number of times. The chain couples TRBV28 to TRBJ2-7; 8 bases are a match to TRBD1. The CDR3 runs 15 residues. Trimming took 6 bases from V and 0 from J; bases not matched to a gene: 7. Germline values: CDR1 MDHEN, CDR2 SYDVKM. The DNA of the CDR3 is TGTGCCAGCAGCCAGGGGGCTGCCGGCTCCTACGAGCAGTACTTC. It specifies CASSQGAAGSYEQYF.

This clone occurred a few times. CDR3 nucleotides: TGTGCCAGCAGTGATAAGACAGGGGGCAATGAGCAGTTCTTC. Amino acid sequence: CASSDKTGGNEQFF. J is TRBJ2-1 and V is TRBV6-4; 9 bases fit TRBD1. V dropped 3 bases and J dropped 6; count of bases not matched to a gene: 3. CDR1 and CDR2 (germline): MRHNA, SNTAGT. The CDR3 sequence is 14 residues long.

The V gene is TRBV7-9, the J gene TRBJ2-7; 7 nucleotides line up with TRBD2. The CDR3 is made up of 12 amino acids. CDR1 and CDR2 from the germline V gene are SEHNR and FQNEAQ (reference sequence). Unmatched junction bases numbered 6, after V lost 8 bases and J lost 5 bases. CDR3 loop: CASAGRGHEQYF. The CDR3 DNA reads as TGTGCCAGCGCGGGGAGGGGACACGAGCAGTACTTC.

This chain uses TRBV28 with TRBJ2-7, with no clear D. Trimming pared 7 bases from V and 3 bases from J, leaving 13 bases between. The CDR3 loop spans 13 amino acids. Germline-derived CDR1 and CDR2 are MDHEN and SYDVKM. The CDR3 bases are TGTGCCAGCACGCCCGGAACAGTCTACGAGCAGTACTTC. This encodes CASTPGTVYEQYF.

The rearrangement links TRBV2 to TRBJ2-7; a possible D gene is TRBD2 (6 bases). The CDR3 is 16 residues long. Trimming cost V 5 bases and J 0 bases, with 17 bases left between them. Germline V CDR1 and CDR2: SNHLY, FYNNEI. The DNA for the CDR3 is TGTGCCAGCAGTACCCGTAGGACTAACCTCTCCTACGAGCAGTACTTC. Translating it yields CASSTRRTNLSYEQYF.

This clone was found a few times. J is TRBJ1-4 and V is TRBV4-3; 10 bases map to TRBD1. CDR3 size: 14 residues. CDR1 is LGHNA and CDR2 is YSLEER in the germline V gene. V shed 4 bases, J shed 8 bases, and the junction held 4 bases outside the gene matches. For the CDR3, the DNA is TGCGCCAGCAGCCTAGGACAGGGGGGCGAAAAACTGTTTTTT. It codes for CASSLGQGGEKLFF.

Here the CDR3 reads CATSSERQLGEKLFF. The CDR3 DNA sequence: TGTGCCACCAGCAGCGAGCGGCAGTTGGGTGAAAAACTGTTTTTT. The rearrangement uses TRBV15 and TRBJ1-4; D remains unclear. Germline assignment: CDR1 LNHNV and CDR2 YYDKDF (reference sequence). This CDR3 has 15 amino acids. V gave up 3 bases and J gave up 7 bases, with 15 bases separating them.

This clone has just one count. This rearrangement joins TRBV4-1 to TRBJ2-5; 8 bases are a match to TRBD2. The ends lost 0 bases at V and 1 base at J; junction bases unmatched: 7. CDR1 is MGHRA and CDR2 is YSYEKL in the germline V gene. There are 17 residues in the CDR3. CDR3 in amino acids: CASSQDPGGAAQETQYF. In DNA form, the CDR3 reads TGCGCCAGCAGCCAAGATCCGGGGGGGGCCGCCCAAGAGACCCAGTACTTC.

This clone was seen just once. The V call is TRBV10-2, the J call TRBJ1-1, with D possibly being TRBD1 (5 bases). Trimming stripped 6 bases from V and 0 bases from J, with 8 bases between. Germline V gene data show CDR1 as WSHSY and CDR2 as SAAADI. The CDR3 contains 13 residues. The CDR3, as DNA: TGCGCCAGCAGGACAGCCATGAACACTGAAGCTTTCTTT. Translation gives CASRTAMNTEAFF.